The 29 T cell receptor beta chains presented below share a single source sample, sequenced in a study of T cells in localized non-small cell lung cancer. Profiling relied on immunoSEQ multiplex PCR, and the TCRdb table lists in-frame clones only, not all of them. The data show tens of thousands of clones, 70% to 90% seen once. The sample was peripheral blood, taken before any cancer treatment. These TCRs come from a man between 18 and 55 years old with stage I lung adenocarcinoma.

The sample holds one count of this clone. The rearrangement joins TRBV7-2 to TRBJ2-1, with D maybe TRBD2 (5 bases). There are 15 residues in the CDR3. V was cut by 1 base and J by 4 bases, with 11 bases left in between. CDR1 is SGHTA and CDR2 is FQGNSA in the germline V gene. CDR3: CASSLEGEAYNEQFF. The CDR3 DNA sequence: TGTGCCAGCAGCTTAGAGGGAGAAGCTTACAATGAGCAGTTCTTC.

This chain uses TRBV6-1 with TRBJ2-7; D is perhaps TRBD1 (5 bases). This CDR3 region has 13 residues. Trimming pared 5 bases from V and 0 bases from J, leaving 8 bases between. CDR1 is MNHNS, CDR2 SASEGT, per germline. The CDR3 region has the DNA TGTGCCAGCAGTCACGACAGCTCCTACGAGCAGTACTTC. The encoded protein is CASSHDSSYEQYF.

Of note for this clone: The junction departs from germline at one end; a sequencing error may be responsible. The rearrangement joins TRBV7-8 to TRBJ2-1; the match to TRBD2 covers 11 bases. CDR1 SGHVS and CDR2 FQNEAQ come from the germline V gene. This CDR3 is built from 13 residues. The CDR3 sequence: CASSIAGGDEQFF. The CDR3 DNA reads as TGTGCCAGCAGCATAGCGGGGGGGGATGAGCAGTTCTTC. The full variable domain, in which reference TRBV7-8 and TRBJ2-1 provide the parts outside the CDR3, is GAGVSQSPRYKVAKRGQDVALRCDPISGHVSLFWYQQALGQGPEFLTYFQNEAQLDKSGLPSDRFFAERPEGSVSTLKIQRTQQEDSAVYLCASSIAGGDEQFFGPGTRLTVL.

The chain recombines TRBV15 with TRBJ2-5, with D uncertain. The CDR3 is made up of 12 amino acids. Trimming removed 0 bases from V and 5 bases from J, with 4 bases in between. Germline V gene data show CDR1 as LNHNV and CDR2 as YYDKDF (reference sequence). The chain's CDR3 is CATSRDVETQYF. Here the CDR3 DNA reads TGTGCCACCAGCAGAGATGTCGAGACCCAGTACTTC. Filled out from reference TRBV15 and TRBJ2-5, the complete variable domain reads DAMVIQNPRYQVTQFGKPVTLSCSQTLNHNVMYWYQQKSSQAPKLLFHYYDKDFNNEADTPDNFQSRRPNTSFCFLDIRSPGLGDTAMYLCATSRDVETQYFGPGTRLLVL.

The V and J genes are TRBV11-2 and TRBJ1-1; D is undetermined. Germline-derived CDR1 and CDR2 are SGHAT and FQNNGV. V lost 4 bases and J lost 4, with 4 bases in between. This CDR3 region has 11 residues. The CDR3 sequence: CASSSSTEAFF. Here the CDR3 DNA reads TGTGCCAGCAGCTCGAGCACTGAAGCTTTCTTT.

The chain has TRBV18 and TRBJ1-1, with TRBD1 matching 7 bases. V lost 4 bases and J lost 1; bases outside the gene matches: 3. The germline gives CDR1 KGHSH, CDR2 LQKENI. This CDR3 has 14 amino acids. For the CDR3, the DNA is TGTGCCAGCTCACTAGGGACAGAGAACACTGAAGCTTTCTTT. This gives the protein CASSLGTENTEAFF.

J is TRBJ2-7 and V is TRBV2; D is uncertain. V was clipped by 6 bases and J by 4 bases, with 13 bases between them. The germline V gene encodes CDR1 SNHLY and CDR2 FYNNEI. CDR3 length: 13 residues. The CDR3 sequence: CASRGFGRYEQYF. The CDR3 DNA reads as TGTGCCAGCAGGGGCTTTGGGCGGTACGAGCAGTACTTC.

The CDR3 coding sequence is TGTGCCAGCAGCTTAAGTCCGGGTATGAACACTGAAGCTTTCTTT. Translation gives CASSLSPGMNTEAFF. This chain links TRBV7-3 with TRBJ1-1; no reliable D call. Germline assignment: CDR1 SGHTA and CDR2 FQGTGA. The CDR3 spans 15 residues. The V end lost 1 base, the J end lost 0 bases, and 9 bases lay between the germline ends.

In nucleotides, the CDR3 is TGTGCCTGGAGTCCGGGACTAGGCGGGGAGACCCAGTACTTC. The encoded protein is CAWSPGLGGETQYF. V usage is TRBV30 and J usage is TRBJ2-5; 8 nucleotides agree with TRBD2. Trimming cost V 2 bases and J 5 bases; bases outside gene matches: 7. The CDR3 has 14 amino acids. Germline CDR1 and CDR2: GTSNPN and SVGIG (reference sequence).

This clone was found a few times. The gene calls are TRBV7-9 and TRBJ1-1, with D unresolved. Per germline, CDR1 SEHNR and CDR2 FQNEAQ (reference sequence). The CDR3 is 15 residues long. V was shortened by 1 base and J by 6 bases, with 15 bases between the two germline ends. This CDR3 reads CASSLEISGRSEAFF. The CDR3 DNA is TGTGCCAGCAGCTTAGAAATATCCGGACGCTCTGAAGCTTTCTTT.

The gene calls are TRBV15 and TRBJ1-5, with TRBD1 matching 8 bases. The CDR3 extends over 15 amino acids. The germline V gene encodes CDR1 LNHNV and CDR2 YYDKDF (reference sequence). The junction had 5 bases not matched to a gene; V was cut back by 2 bases and J by 5 bases. CDR3 DNA: TGTGCCACCAGCAGATTAGGACAGGGTCATCAGCCCCAGCATTTT. It encodes CATSRLGQGHQPQHF.

The V call is TRBV5-1, the J call TRBJ2-5; TRBD1 matches at 8 bases. Looked up from germline, CDR1 is SGHRS and CDR2 is YFSETQ. The trim removed 4 bases at V and 5 bases at J, leaving 7 bases unmatched. This CDR3 has 14 residues. In nucleotides, the CDR3 is TGCGCCAGCAGCCCCCAGGGGGCGATGGAGACCCAGTACTTC. Its translation is CASSPQGAMETQYF.

In DNA form, the CDR3 reads TGTGCCTGGAGTGAGGCAGGCAGAGGGTCACCCCTCCACTTT. Translating gives CAWSEAGRGSPLHF. The V and J genes are TRBV30 and TRBJ1-6; D gene unclear. The V and J ends lost 1 base and 10 bases respectively, with 14 bases between them. The CDR3 is 14 amino acids. Per germline, CDR1 GTSNPN and CDR2 SVGIG (reference sequence). Combining the CDR3 with reference TRBV30 and TRBJ1-6 gives the whole variable domain SQTIHQWPATLVQPVGSPLSLECTVEGTSNPNLYWYRQAAGRGLQLLFYSVGIGQISSEVPQNLSASRPQDRQFILSSKKLLLSDSGFYLCAWSEAGRGSPLHFGNGTRLTVT.

The V call is TRBV19, the J call TRBJ2-1; D remains ambiguous. Looked up from germline, CDR1 is LNHDA and CDR2 is SQIVND (reference sequence). The germline V and J ends were trimmed by 2 bases and 5 bases, with 7 bases remaining between them. The length of the CDR3 is 13 residues. The CDR3 nucleotides are TGTGCCAGTAGTATAAGCAGGAACAATGAGCAGTTCTTC. Translated: CASSISRNNEQFF.

The rearrangement links TRBV2 to TRBJ1-2; D gene unclear. Germline V gene sequence: CDR1 SNHLY, CDR2 FYNNEI. V lost 1 base and J lost 8, with 11 bases in between. The CDR3 is 13 amino acids. For the CDR3, the DNA is TGTGCCAGCAGTGAAGAGGTCCGTACGGGCTACACCTTC. Its translation is CASSEEVRTGYTF. Using reference TRBV2 and TRBJ1-2 for the parts outside the CDR3, the full variable domain is EPEVTQTPSHQVTQMGQEVILRCVPISNHLYFYWYRQILGQKVEFLVSFYNNEISEKSEIFDDQFSVERPDGSNFTLKIRSTKLEDSAMYFCASSEEVRTGYTFGSGTRLTVV.

The chain has TRBV10-3 and TRBJ2-7; D uncertain. The germline gives CDR1 ENHRY, CDR2 SYGVKD. V lost 0 bases to trimming and J lost 1 base, with 7 bases between them. CDR3 size: 14 residues. Here the CDR3 reads CAISESGASYEQYF. CDR3 DNA sequence: TGTGCCATCAGTGAGTCGGGCGCGTCCTACGAGCAGTACTTC.

This clone was observed once. The J gene is TRBJ2-2, the V gene TRBV7-7; the match to TRBD2 covers 14 bases. Per germline, CDR1 SSHAT and CDR2 FNYEAQ (reference sequence). This CDR3 has 17 amino acids. V trimming: 1 base; J trimming: 6 bases; junction bases outside the gene matches: 4. The CDR3 reads CASSLGGTSGRAGELFF. DNA for the CDR3: TGTGCCAGCAGCTTAGGGGGGACTAGCGGGAGAGCCGGGGAGCTGTTTTTT.

A single count supports this clone. The chain links TRBV7-2 to TRBJ1-2; unclear D gene. This CDR3 is 12 amino acids long. The V gene's germline CDR1 is SGHTA and CDR2 FQGNSA. The germline V and J ends were trimmed by 1 base and 3 bases, with 3 bases remaining between them. Here the CDR3 reads CASSLDDYGYTF. For the CDR3, the DNA is TGTGCCAGCAGCTTAGACGACTATGGCTACACCTTC.

The chain couples TRBV15 to TRBJ2-6; D is unresolved. The CDR3 has 16 residues. V lost 2 bases, J lost 0 bases, and 8 bases lay in between. The germline CDR1 and CDR2 sequences are LNHNV and YYDKDF (reference sequence). The CDR3 region is CATSRTVSSGANVLTF. DNA for the CDR3: TGTGCCACCAGCAGAACAGTTAGCTCTGGGGCCAACGTCCTGACTTTC.

The chain recombines TRBV19 with TRBJ2-5; D uncertain. The germline V and J ends were trimmed by 3 bases and 2 bases, with 10 bases remaining between them. This CDR3 is built from 14 residues. Germline V gene data show CDR1 as LNHDA and CDR2 as SQIVND (reference sequence). The CDR3 nucleotides read TGTGCCAGTAGTATTAAAACATTACAAGAGACCCAGTACTTC. It specifies CASSIKTLQETQYF.

The CDR3 is CSVDRNTEAFF. In nucleotides, the CDR3 is TGCAGCGTTGATCGGAACACTGAAGCTTTCTTT. The V and J genes are TRBV29-1 and TRBJ1-1; D not resolved. This CDR3 contains 11 residues. With 3 bases removed from V and 1 base from J, the gap between germline ends came to 3 bases. Germline V lookup: CDR1 SQVTM, CDR2 ANQGSEA.

This clone turned up a few times. The V gene is TRBV2, the J gene TRBJ1-5; no firm D call. This CDR3 comprises 12 residues. Germline V gene sequence: CDR1 SNHLY, CDR2 FYNNEI. Trimming took 1 base from V and 7 from J, leaving 5 bases between them. This CDR3 is CASSEEAQPQHF. For the CDR3, the DNA is TGTGCCAGCAGTGAAGAGGCCCAGCCCCAGCATTTT.

The chain has TRBV6-6 and TRBJ1-1; perhaps TRBD1 as D (6 bases). Trimming took off 6 bases at V and 3 bases at J, with 17 bases between the two ends. Germline V lookup: CDR1 MNHNY, CDR2 SVGAGI (reference sequence). The CDR3 consists of 15 residues. CDR3 sequence reads: CASRDRWVRDTEAFF. CDR3 DNA: TGTGCCAGCAGAGACAGGTGGGTGAGGGACACTGAAGCTTTCTTT.

This chain uses TRBV27 with TRBJ1-4; D call uncertain. V shed 6 bases and J shed 0 bases, with 11 bases lying between them. The CDR3 is 15 amino acids. CDR1 and CDR2 from the germline V gene are MNHEY and SMNVEV (reference sequence). The CDR3 sequence is CASSPPQPTNEKLFF. For the CDR3, the DNA is TGTGCCAGCAGCCCCCCCCAGCCAACTAATGAAAAACTGTTTTTT.

This sequence joins TRBV9 and TRBJ1-3; D is unresolved. Trimming stripped 0 bases from V and 0 bases from J, with 10 bases between. Germline loops: CDR1 SGDLS, CDR2 YYNGEE. This CDR3 has 16 amino acids. The CDR3 protein is CASSVVPVDSGNTIYF. DNA for the CDR3: TGTGCCAGCAGCGTAGTACCCGTAGACTCTGGAAACACCATATATTTT.

V and J are TRBV7-3 and TRBJ2-5; maybe TRBD1 (6 bases). V lost 5 bases and J lost 5, with 18 bases in between. The CDR3 is made up of 15 amino acids. Germline CDR1 is SGHTA and CDR2 is FQGTGA. As DNA, the CDR3 is TGTGCCAGCAGCCTAAAGACAGGCCACGGGGAGACCCAGTACTTC. Encoded protein: CASSLKTGHGETQYF.

The chain joins TRBV30 to TRBJ2-7; D remains unclear. The CDR3 is made up of 11 amino acids. V dropped 5 bases and J dropped 2 bases, with 7 bases sitting between them. Germline assignment: CDR1 GTSNPN and CDR2 SVGIG (reference sequence). The CDR3 nucleotides read TGTGCCTGGGCGAGCCCCTACGAGCAGTACTTC. Translation gives CAWASPYEQYF.

CDR3 DNA sequence: TGTGCCATCAGTGAAACAGGGGGATTCACTGAAGCTTTCTTT. It encodes CAISETGGFTEAFF. The V and J genes are TRBV10-3 and TRBJ1-1; 8 bases line up with TRBD1. Germline loops: CDR1 ENHRY, CDR2 SYGVKD. Trimming removed 3 bases from V and 4 bases from J; junction bases left unmatched: 4. The CDR3 has 14 residues.

The chain couples TRBV18 to TRBJ1-3; D remains ambiguous. V was clipped by 2 bases and J by 0 bases, with 8 bases between them. CDR3 length: 15 amino acids. Looked up from germline, CDR1 is KGHSH and CDR2 is LQKENI. The CDR3: CASSPYTGSGNTIYF. CDR3 coding DNA: TGTGCCAGCTCACCATACACCGGCTCTGGAAACACCATATATTTT.